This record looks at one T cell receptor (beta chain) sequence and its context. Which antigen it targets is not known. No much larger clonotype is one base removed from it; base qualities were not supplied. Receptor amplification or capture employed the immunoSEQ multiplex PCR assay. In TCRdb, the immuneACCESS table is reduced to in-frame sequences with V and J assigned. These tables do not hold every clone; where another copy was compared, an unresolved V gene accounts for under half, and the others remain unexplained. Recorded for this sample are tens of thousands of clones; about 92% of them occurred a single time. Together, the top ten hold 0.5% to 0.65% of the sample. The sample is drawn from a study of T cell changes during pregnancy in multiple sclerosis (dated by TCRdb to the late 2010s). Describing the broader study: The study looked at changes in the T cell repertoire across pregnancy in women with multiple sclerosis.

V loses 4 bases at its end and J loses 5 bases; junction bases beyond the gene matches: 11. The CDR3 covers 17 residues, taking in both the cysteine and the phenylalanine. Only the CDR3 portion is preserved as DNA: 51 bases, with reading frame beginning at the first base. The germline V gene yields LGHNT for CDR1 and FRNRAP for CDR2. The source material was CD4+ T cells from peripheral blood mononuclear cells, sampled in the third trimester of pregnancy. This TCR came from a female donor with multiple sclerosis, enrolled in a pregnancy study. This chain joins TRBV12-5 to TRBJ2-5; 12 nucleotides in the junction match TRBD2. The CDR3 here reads CASGSSKLAGGWETQYF. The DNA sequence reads TGTGCTAGTGGTTCAAGCAAACTAGCGGGGGGTTGGGAGACCCAGTACTTC.